This T cell receptor (beta chain) was captured in a study of shared clonotypes between healthy human individuals. General study results and limits: Compared with clonotypes that all four donors shared, non-shared clonotypes had lower generation probabilities.

Replicate PCRs run on sorted subsets employed 200 ng DNA, approximately 30,000 T cell genomes. The repertoire was sequenced with immunoSEQ multiplex PCR; TCRdb's copy has only in-frame clones and lacks some. The sample includes about 2 million clones, roughly 94% of them seen just once. The CDR3 has 16 residues. Looked up from germline, CDR1 is MGHRA and CDR2 is YSYEKL. Trimming shortened V by 0 bases and J by 1 base, and 10 bases separated the two germline ends. About this clone: Its cognate antigen is unknown.

This chain joins TRBV4-1 and TRBJ1-5; D perhaps matches TRBD1 (6 bases). This clonotype was obtained from a man aged 18 to 29 in good health. Sequencing used naive CD4+ T cells sorted from blood. Regarding subset: CD45RA+ positively selected. DNA of the CDR3: TGCGCCAGCAGCCAAGATCTTACAGGGAGCAATCAGCCCCAGCATTTT. Its translation is CASSQDLTGSNQPQHF.